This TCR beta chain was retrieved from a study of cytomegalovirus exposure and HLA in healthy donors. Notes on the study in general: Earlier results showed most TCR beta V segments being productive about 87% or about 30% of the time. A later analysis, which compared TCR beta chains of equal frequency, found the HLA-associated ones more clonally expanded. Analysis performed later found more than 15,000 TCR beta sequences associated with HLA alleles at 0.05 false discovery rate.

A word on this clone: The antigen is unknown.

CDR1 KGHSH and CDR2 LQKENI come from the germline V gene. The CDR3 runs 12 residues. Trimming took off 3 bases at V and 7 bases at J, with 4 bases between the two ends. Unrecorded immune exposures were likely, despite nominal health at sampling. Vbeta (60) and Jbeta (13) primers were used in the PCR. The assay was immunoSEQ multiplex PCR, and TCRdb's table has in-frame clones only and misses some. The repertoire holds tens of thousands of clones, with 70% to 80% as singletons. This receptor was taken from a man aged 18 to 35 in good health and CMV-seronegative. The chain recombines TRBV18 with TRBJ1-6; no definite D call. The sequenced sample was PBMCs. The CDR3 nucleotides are TGTGCCAGCTCACCCGGGAATTCACCCCTCCACTTT. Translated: CASSPGNSPLHF.